What follows are 28 T cell receptor beta chains derived from one specimen sequenced in a study of response to subunit inactivated influenza vaccine. TCRdb ran MiXCR on the RT-PCR reads and lists one entry per CDR3 protein. Among fewer than 650,000 distinct CDR3 sequences listed, 10% to 15% were seen once. Material: PBMCs from blood, obtained about 40 days after vaccination. These receptors were taken from a man aged 45-60 years who received an inactivated influenza vaccine.

This clonotype occurred a few times. The chain recombines TRBV29-1 with TRBJ1-1; the D gene is possibly TRBD1 (5 bases). CDR1 is SQVTM, CDR2 ANQGSEA, per germline. The CDR3 is 14 residues long. Trimming took 5 bases from V and 4 from J, leaving 17 bases between them. The CDR3 DNA is TGCAGCGTTCGGTCGGCAGGGTCAGGCACTGAAGCTTTCTTT. Translation: CSVRSAGSGTEAFF.

The chain links TRBV7-2 to TRBJ2-7; 7 nucleotides agree with TRBD1. This CDR3 contains 15 residues. V lost 0 bases, J lost 6 bases, and 8 bases stayed unmatched. Germline CDR1 and CDR2: SGHTA and FQGNSA. The CDR3 loop is CASSLALDRPLEQYF. CDR3 in DNA: TGTGCCAGCAGCTTAGCATTGGACAGGCCCCTCGAGCAGTACTTC.

This chain links TRBV15 with TRBJ2-5; possibly TRBD2 for D (7 bases). CDR3 length: 16 residues. From germline, CDR1 is LNHNV and CDR2 YYDKDF (reference sequence). V lost 1 base and J lost 4, with 16 bases in between. The CDR3 is CATSRAGGPYAETQYF. The CDR3 DNA reads as TGTGCCACCAGCAGAGCGGGGGGCCCCTATGCAGAGACCCAGTACTTC.

This clonotype was detected a few times. A clone one base away is much larger, so this may be a read error. The gene calls are TRBV20-1 and TRBJ2-7; 10 nucleotides agree with TRBD2. The CDR3 totals 15 residues. Germline loops: CDR1 DFQATT, CDR2 SNEGSKA (reference sequence). For the CDR3, the DNA is TGCAGTGCTAGAGCTTTAGCGGGAGGTGCTTACGAGCGGTACTTC. Translation gives CSARALAGGAYERYF.

The chain employs TRBV5-6 and TRBJ2-1; 12 bases map to TRBD2. Unmatched junction bases numbered 6, after V lost 4 bases and J lost 4 bases. The CDR3 runs 16 residues. Germline-derived CDR1 and CDR2 are SGHDT and YYEEEE. The CDR3 DNA reads as TGTGCCAGCAGCGCCCCGGGACTAGCGGGTTACAATGAGCAGTTCTTC. Protein sequence: CASSAPGLAGYNEQFF.

This clonotype was counted only a few times. The V call is TRBV7-2, the J call TRBJ2-3; TRBD2 is a possible D gene (5 bases). The V gene's germline CDR1 is SGHTA and CDR2 FQGNSA. The germline V and J ends were trimmed by 4 bases and 0 bases, with 11 bases remaining between them. The CDR3 contains 15 residues. CDR3 protein: CASSSQRPSTDTQYF. The CDR3 DNA follows: TGTGCCAGCAGCTCCCAGCGGCCTAGCACAGATACGCAGTATTTT.

The chain couples TRBV7-9 to TRBJ1-1; D is perhaps TRBD1 (5 bases). Trimming stripped 5 bases from V and 5 bases from J, with 15 bases between. Germline V gene lookup returns CDR1 SEHNR and CDR2 FQNEAQ (reference sequence). The CDR3 length is 14 residues. CDR3 protein: CASSLTTGGTEAFF. CDR3 bases: TGTGCCAGCAGCCTGACAACGGGGGGAACTGAAGCTTTCTTT.

This clonotype occurred a few times. The J gene is TRBJ2-5, the V gene TRBV4-3; no definite D call. Between the trimmed V and J ends, which lost 4 bases and 1 base, there was a span of 10 bases. The CDR3 extends over 14 amino acids. Per germline, CDR1 LGHNA and CDR2 YSLEER. CDR3 protein: CASSPDSAQETQYF. CDR3 in DNA: TGCGCCAGCAGCCCAGACTCAGCCCAAGAGACCCAGTACTTC.

In its sample, this clonotype was seen a few times. The rearrangement joins TRBV12-3 or TRBV12-4 to TRBJ1-5; D is unresolved. With 5 bases removed from V and 0 bases from J, the gap between germline ends came to 8 bases. The CDR3 is 14 amino acids. The CDR3 DNA is TGTGCCAGCAGTGGGAGGGCTAGCAATCAGCCCCAGCATTTT. Translated: CASSGRASNQPQHF.

The chain recombines TRBV2 with TRBJ2-7, with 7 bases that match TRBD1. The germline V gene has CDR1 SNHLY and CDR2 FYNNEI. The CDR3 runs 15 residues. V was pared by 3 bases and J by 2 bases, with 7 bases of the junction left unmatched. The CDR3 DNA is TGTGCCAGCAGTGAGTTCCGGGGACAGACCTACGAGCAGTACTTC. This encodes CASSEFRGQTYEQYF.

In its sample, this clonotype was seen a few times. The chain has TRBV20-1 and TRBJ2-3; TRBD2 matches at 13 bases. The trim removed 6 bases at V and 7 bases at J, leaving 10 bases unmatched. The germline gives CDR1 DFQATT, CDR2 SNEGSKA (reference sequence). CDR3 size: 15 residues. CDR3 loop: CSASAPGLAGYTQYF. The CDR3 DNA sequence: TGCAGTGCGAGTGCGCCGGGACTAGCGGGGTATACGCAGTATTTT.

The rearrangement joins TRBV11-2 to TRBJ2-3; 7 nucleotides agree with TRBD1. Germline assignment: CDR1 SGHAT and CDR2 FQNNGV. Losses at the gene ends were 1 base for V and 2 bases for J; bases not matched to a gene: 6. The CDR3 extends over 16 amino acids. CDR3 in amino acids: CASSLAGQLNTDTQYF. CDR3 DNA: TGTGCCAGCAGCTTAGCGGGACAGCTCAACACAGATACGCAGTATTTT.

The chain has TRBV7-4 and TRBJ2-1, with D hard to call. Looked up from germline, CDR1 is SGHVT and CDR2 is SQSDAQ. This CDR3 has 16 residues. Trimming cost V 1 base and J 5 bases, with 15 bases left between them. DNA of the CDR3: TGTGCCAGCAGCTTAGTTCCGTGGTTGTCTAACAATGAGCAGTTCTTC. Its translation is CASSLVPWLSNNEQFF.

This clonotype was seen a handful of times. The gene calls are TRBV28 and TRBJ2-7; possible D gene TRBD2, 5 bases. Per the germline V gene, CDR1 is MDHEN and CDR2 is SYDVKM. Trimming removed 3 bases at V and 9 bases at J, with 12 bases between. The CDR3 runs 12 residues. Here the CDR3 reads CASSFSEGWQYF. CDR3 in DNA: TGTGCCAGCAGTTTTTCAGAGGGTTGGCAGTACTTC.

This chain joins TRBV25-1 and TRBJ1-2; no clear D gene. Trimming pared 4 bases from V and 0 bases from J, leaving 3 bases between. Germline V gene sequence: CDR1 MGHDK, CDR2 SYGVNS. CDR3 length: 12 residues. The CDR3 is CASSVTNYGYTF. CDR3 DNA sequence: TGTGCCAGCAGTGTAACTAACTATGGCTACACCTTC.

This clonotype was seen only a few times. The rearrangement uses TRBV4-1 and TRBJ2-7, with D tentatively TRBD1 (5 bases). Trimming took off 4 bases at V and 7 bases at J, with 20 bases between the two ends. The CDR3 spans 15 residues. Germline V CDR1 and CDR2: MGHRA, YSYEKL. CDR3: CASSLTRVIMGEQYF. The CDR3 nucleotides are TGCGCCAGCAGCCTAACCAGGGTGATTATGGGTGAGCAGTACTTC.

A few counts support this clonotype. The chain recombines TRBV7-2 with TRBJ1-6; 8 bases map to TRBD1. The V and J ends lost 4 bases and 7 bases, in that order; junction bases with no gene match: 9. Germline V gene data show CDR1 as SGHTA and CDR2 as FQGNSA. This CDR3 contains 16 residues. CDR3 bases: TGTGCCAGCAGCTCTCCCCGGACAGGGATAAATTCACCCCTCCACTTT. Amino acids: CASSSPRTGINSPLHF.

A note on this clonotype: A much larger clonotype is one base distant, so this may be a read error. The gene calls are TRBV12-3 or TRBV12-4 and TRBJ1-2; 7 nucleotides match TRBD1. This CDR3 region has 12 residues. The CDR3 DNA reads TGTGCCAGCACCCAGGGGGTGCGGGGCTACCCCTTC. Residues: CASTQGVRGYPF.

This clonotype has only a few counts. The chain couples TRBV30 to TRBJ2-3, with a possible D match to TRBD2 (7 bases). Per germline, CDR1 GTSNPN and CDR2 SVGIG (reference sequence). Between the trimmed V and J ends, which lost 3 bases and 3 bases, there was a span of 19 bases. This CDR3 has 16 amino acids. For the CDR3, the DNA is TGTGCCTGGAGGCATCTTAGGGGGGGTCGTACAGATACGCAGTATTTT. Protein sequence: CAWRHLRGGRTDTQYF.

The CDR3 loop is CASSPTGTSGIGELFF. In DNA form, the CDR3 reads TGTGCCAGCAGTCCTACAGGGACTAGCGGGATCGGGGAGCTGTTTTTT. This sequence joins TRBV9 and TRBJ2-2; TRBD2 matches at 13 bases. Germline V gene sequence: CDR1 SGDLS, CDR2 YYNGEE. V shed 5 bases and J 7 bases; nucleotides not matched to a gene: 8. This CDR3 has 16 residues. Full variable domain (remainder filled in from reference TRBV9 and TRBJ2-2): DSGVTQTPKHLITATGQRVTLRCSPRSGDLSVYWYQQSLDQGLQFLIQYYNGEERAKGNILERFSAQQFPDLHSELNLSSLELGDSALYFCASSPTGTSGIGELFFGEGSRLTVL.

There are a few counts of this clonotype. The chain recombines TRBV10-3 with TRBJ2-7; a possible D gene is TRBD2 (7 bases). V lost 1 base and J lost 3, with 13 bases in between. CDR3 length equals 15 residues. Per germline, CDR1 ENHRY and CDR2 SYGVKD. CDR3 in amino acids: CAISEWGGLGYEQYF. The CDR3 coding sequence is TGTGCCATCAGTGAGTGGGGGGGGCTAGGCTACGAGCAGTACTTC.

The chain employs TRBV5-1 and TRBJ2-7; possible D gene TRBD1, 7 bases. The CDR3 has 14 residues. Germline values: CDR1 SGHRS, CDR2 YFSETQ. Trimming left V 3 bases short and J 4 bases short, with 14 bases between. DNA of the CDR3: TGCGCCAGCAGCTCGGGACAGCGGGCGTACGAGCAGTACTTC. Amino acid sequence: CASSSGQRAYEQYF.

This clonotype was detected ten times or more. The chain links TRBV5-1 to TRBJ2-2; 10 nucleotides agree with TRBD1. This CDR3 spans 15 amino acids. V lost 7 bases, J lost 7 bases, and 10 bases stayed unmatched. Germline V gene lookup returns CDR1 SGHRS and CDR2 YFSETQ. The CDR3 protein is CASGLPGQGIGELFF. CDR3 coding DNA: TGCGCCAGCGGACTGCCGGGACAGGGGATCGGGGAGCTGTTTTTT.

The chain carries TRBV4-1 and TRBJ2-2; D is possibly TRBD2 (6 bases). The CDR3 is 19 amino acids. The germline V gene encodes CDR1 MGHRA and CDR2 YSYEKL. V lost 0 bases, J lost 0 bases, and 17 bases lay in between. CDR3 DNA sequence: TGCGCCAGCAGCCAAGATCGTGCAGGGAGGTGGACGAACACCGGGGAGCTGTTTTTT. It yields the protein CASSQDRAGRWTNTGELFF.

This clonotype was picked up a small number of times. The chain recombines TRBV7-9 with TRBJ2-1, with D hard to call. This CDR3 is 11 amino acids long. The V and J ends lost 4 bases and 8 bases respectively, with 6 bases between them. Looked up from germline, CDR1 is SEHNR and CDR2 is FQNEAQ (reference sequence). CDR3 nucleotides: TGTGCCAGCAGCTATTACGATGAGCAGTTCTTC. This translates into CASSYYDEQFF. Complete variable domain (other parts from reference TRBV7-9 and TRBJ2-1): DTGVSQNPRHKITKRGQNVTFRCDPISEHNRLYWYRQTLGQGPEFLTYFQNEAQLEKSRLLSDRFSAERPKGSFSTLEIQRTEQGDSAMYLCASSYYDEQFFGPGTRLTVL.

This clonotype was counted only a few times. The gene calls are TRBV6-1 and TRBJ1-6; 7 nucleotides agree with TRBD1. Per the germline V gene, CDR1 is MNHNS and CDR2 is SASEGT. The CDR3 is 15 residues long. Germline trimming cut 6 bases from V and 5 bases from J; bases unmatched to any gene: 7. CDR3 nucleotide sequence: TGTGCCAGCAGACCTGGGACAGCCAATAATTCACCCCTCCACTTT. This codes for CASRPGTANNSPLHF.

The chain recombines TRBV5-1 with TRBJ1-3; TRBD1 matches at 9 bases. Germline V gives CDR1 SGHRS, CDR2 YFSETQ. V trimming: 4 bases; J trimming: 5 bases; junction bases outside the gene matches: 4. The CDR3 totals 14 residues. CDR3: CASSVDRGRNTIYF. In DNA, the CDR3 is TGCGCCAGCAGCGTGGACAGGGGTAGAAACACCATATATTTT.

This clonotype has only a few counts. The CDR3 bases are TGTGCCAGCAGCGCCCGCGTTGAGATGGCGGGAGGGAGAGATACGCAGTATTTT. Protein sequence: CASSARVEMAGGRDTQYF. The rearrangement joins TRBV9 to TRBJ2-3; 9 bases align to TRBD2. The junction had 16 bases not matched to a gene; V was cut back by 3 bases and J by 5 bases. The CDR3 contains 18 residues. Per germline, CDR1 SGDLS and CDR2 YYNGEE.